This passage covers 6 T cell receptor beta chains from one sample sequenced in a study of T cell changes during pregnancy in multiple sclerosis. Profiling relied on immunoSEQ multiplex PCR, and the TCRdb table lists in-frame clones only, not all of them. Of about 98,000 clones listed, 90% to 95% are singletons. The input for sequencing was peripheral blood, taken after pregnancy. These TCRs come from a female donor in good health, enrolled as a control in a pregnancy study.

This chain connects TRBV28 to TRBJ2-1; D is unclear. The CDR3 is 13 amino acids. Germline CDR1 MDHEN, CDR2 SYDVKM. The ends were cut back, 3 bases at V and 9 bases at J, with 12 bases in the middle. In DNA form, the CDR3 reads TGTGCCAGCAGTTTCCCGTCATCGGGTGAGCAGTTCTTC. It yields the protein CASSFPSSGEQFF.

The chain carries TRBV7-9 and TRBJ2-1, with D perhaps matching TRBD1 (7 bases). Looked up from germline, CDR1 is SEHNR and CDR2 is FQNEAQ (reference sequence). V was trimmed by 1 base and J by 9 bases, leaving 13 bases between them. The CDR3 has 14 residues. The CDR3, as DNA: TGTGCCAGCAGCTTAGTACTTCAGGGGGGTGAGCAGTTCTTC. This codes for CASSLVLQGGEQFF.

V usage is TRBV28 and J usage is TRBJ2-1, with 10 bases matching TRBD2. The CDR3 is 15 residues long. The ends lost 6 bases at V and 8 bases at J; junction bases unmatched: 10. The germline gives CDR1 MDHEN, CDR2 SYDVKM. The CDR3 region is CASSRAGGPGDEQFF. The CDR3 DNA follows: TGTGCCAGCAGCCGAGCGGGGGGGCCCGGAGATGAGCAGTTCTTC.

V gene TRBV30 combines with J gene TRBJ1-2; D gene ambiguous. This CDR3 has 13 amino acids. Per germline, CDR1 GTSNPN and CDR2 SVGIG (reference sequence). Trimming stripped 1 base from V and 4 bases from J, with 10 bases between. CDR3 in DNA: TGTGCCTGGAGTGCAGAGGGTTCCTATGGCTACACCTTC. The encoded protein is CAWSAEGSYGYTF.

CDR3 amino acids: CASSKEANTEAFF. Written as DNA, the CDR3 is TGTGCCAGCAGCAAGGAGGCGAACACTGAAGCTTTCTTT. J is TRBJ1-1 and V is TRBV28; no reliable D call. V was trimmed by 6 bases and J by 1 base, leaving 9 bases between them. The CDR3 length is 13 residues. The germline gives CDR1 MDHEN, CDR2 SYDVKM.

CDR3 protein: CASSPLAAGGSTDTQYF. CDR3 sequence (DNA): TGTGCCAGCAGCCCCCTAGCAGCGGGAGGAAGCACAGATACGCAGTATTTT. The rearrangement joins TRBV9 to TRBJ2-3; 9 bases fit TRBD2. Per germline, CDR1 SGDLS and CDR2 YYNGEE. V lost 4 bases to trimming and J lost 0 bases; unmatched junction nucleotides: 9. The CDR3 has 17 residues.